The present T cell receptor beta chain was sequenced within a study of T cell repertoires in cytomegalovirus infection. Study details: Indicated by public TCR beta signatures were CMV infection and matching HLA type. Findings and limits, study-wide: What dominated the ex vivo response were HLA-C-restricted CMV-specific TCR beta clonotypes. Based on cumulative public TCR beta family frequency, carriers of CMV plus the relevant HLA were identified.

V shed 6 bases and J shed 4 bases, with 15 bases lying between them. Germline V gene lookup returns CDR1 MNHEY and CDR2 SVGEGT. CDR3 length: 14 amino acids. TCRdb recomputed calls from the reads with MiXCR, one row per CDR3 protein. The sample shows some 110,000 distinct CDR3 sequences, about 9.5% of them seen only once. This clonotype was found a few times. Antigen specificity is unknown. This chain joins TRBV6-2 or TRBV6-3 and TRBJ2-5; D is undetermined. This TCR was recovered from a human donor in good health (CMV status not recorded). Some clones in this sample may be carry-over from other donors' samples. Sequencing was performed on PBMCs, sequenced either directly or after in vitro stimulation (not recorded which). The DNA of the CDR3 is TGTGCCAGCAGCTCTATCCCGGACGGAGAGACCCAGTACTTC. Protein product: CASSSIPDGETQYF.